This T cell receptor (beta chain) was found in a study of regulatory T cells in long-lasting Graves disease. This CDR3 comprises 15 residues. CDR1 is SNHLY and CDR2 is FYNNEI in the germline V gene. J was trimmed by 6 bases and V by 4 bases; bases with no gene match: 9. This clonotype was seen repeatedly, ten times or more. CDR3-region Arm-PCR and iRepertoire HTBI primers produced the TCR beta libraries. TCRdb passed the multiplex PCR reads through MiXCR, listing each CDR3 protein once. The sample consists of 400,000 to 650,000 distinct CDR3 sequences, approximately 16% of them appearing once. Time point defined: newly diagnosed GD, antithyroid drugs for less than 3 months. With RNA extracted from PBMCs as input, the TCR library was made. These same data were also listed under a study on T cells in Graves' hyperthyroidism and ophthalmopathy. This second study notes: The study used the HTBI primer set for a first-round RT-PCR of the TCR CDR3. Most thyroid clonotypes expanded above 0.001 were also detected in blood.

The chain is built from TRBV2 and TRBJ2-1; 7 bases are a match to TRBD2. The sequences come from peripheral blood mononuclear cells (PBMCs), collected at new diagnosis, from a patient treated with antithyroid drugs. The TCR comes from a woman aged 35-65 years with Graves disease. Here the CDR3 reads CASSAPQRGFNEQFF. For the CDR3, the DNA is TGTGCCAGCAGTGCCCCCCAGCGGGGTTTCAATGAGCAGTTCTTC.